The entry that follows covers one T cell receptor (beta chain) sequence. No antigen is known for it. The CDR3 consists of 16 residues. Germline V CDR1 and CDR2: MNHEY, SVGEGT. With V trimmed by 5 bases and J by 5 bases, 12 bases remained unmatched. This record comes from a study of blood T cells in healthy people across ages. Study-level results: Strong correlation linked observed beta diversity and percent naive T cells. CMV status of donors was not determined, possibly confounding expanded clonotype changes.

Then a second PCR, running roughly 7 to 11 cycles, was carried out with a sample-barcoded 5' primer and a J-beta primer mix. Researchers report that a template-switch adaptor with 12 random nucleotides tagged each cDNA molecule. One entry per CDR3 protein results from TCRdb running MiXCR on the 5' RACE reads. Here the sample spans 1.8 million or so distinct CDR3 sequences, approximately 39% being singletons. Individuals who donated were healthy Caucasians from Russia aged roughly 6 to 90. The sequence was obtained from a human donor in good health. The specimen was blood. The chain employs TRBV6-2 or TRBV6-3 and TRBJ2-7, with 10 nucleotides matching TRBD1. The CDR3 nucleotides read TGTGCCAGCAGTCCTTCTAAGGGACAGGGGAAGGACGAGCAGTACTTC. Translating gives CASSPSKGQGKDEQYF.